The next 23 T cell receptor beta chains were all read from a single sample in a study of OX40 agonist ivuxolimab in advanced cancers. Produced via immunoSEQ multiplex PCR; TCRdb's table is partial and in-frame only. This sample yields tens of thousands of clones, of which around nine tenths are seen a single time; about 1% belongs to the top ten. The source material was CD4+ or CD8+ T cells sorted from blood, sampled in a trial of the OX40 agonist ivuxolimab. Receptors originate from an adult with an advanced solid tumor such as melanoma, head and neck, liver or kidney cancer.

The V call is TRBV5-1, the J call TRBJ2-2; 11 bases map to TRBD1. The CDR3 sequence is 16 residues long. Germline CDR1 and CDR2: SGHRS and YFSETQ. V trimming: 4 bases; J trimming: 7 bases; junction bases outside the gene matches: 9. CDR3 DNA: TGCGCCAGCAGCCGCGGACAGGGGGCCTGGGACGGGGAGCTGTTTTTT. Translation gives CASSRGQGAWDGELFF.

The CDR3 coding sequence is TGTGCCACCAGCAGAGGAACAGGGGTGAGAGGTGAAAAACTGTTTTTT. Its translation: CATSRGTGVRGEKLFF. The V and J genes are TRBV15 and TRBJ1-4, with 7 nucleotides matching TRBD1. V shed 1 base, J shed 7 bases, and the junction held 9 bases outside the gene matches. Germline V gene sequence: CDR1 LNHNV, CDR2 YYDKDF (reference sequence). CDR3 length: 16 amino acids.

The chain couples TRBV9 to TRBJ1-3; D gene ambiguous. CDR3 size: 12 residues. V was clipped by 1 base and J by 1 base, with 0 bases between them. Germline assignment: CDR1 SGDLS and CDR2 YYNGEE. The CDR3 sequence: CASSVSGNTIYF. DNA for the CDR3: TGTGCCAGCAGCGTATCTGGAAACACCATATATTTT. Full variable domain (remainder filled in from reference TRBV9 and TRBJ1-3): DSGVTQTPKHLITATGQRVTLRCSPRSGDLSVYWYQQSLDQGLQFLIQYYNGEERAKGNILERFSAQQFPDLHSELNLSSLELGDSALYFCASSVSGNTIYFGEGSWLTVV.

The gene calls are TRBV19 and TRBJ2-1; 10 positions match TRBD2. J was trimmed by 1 base and V by 1 base; bases with no gene match: 1. Germline assignment: CDR1 LNHDA and CDR2 SQIVND (reference sequence). The CDR3 contains 16 residues. The CDR3 sequence: CASSIASGSSYNEQFF. Written as DNA, the CDR3 is TGTGCCAGTAGTATAGCTAGCGGGAGTTCCTACAATGAGCAGTTCTTC.

In its sample, this clone was seen once. J is TRBJ1-2 and V is TRBV28; D may be TRBD1 (5 bases). V was trimmed by 5 bases and J by 7 bases, leaving 26 bases between them. The length of the CDR3 is 17 residues. CDR1 is MDHEN and CDR2 is SYDVKM in the germline V gene. Written as DNA, the CDR3 is TGTGCCAGCAGTACCTGGGCCCAGGGCGGGGGGAAAGCTGGCTACACCTTC. Translated, it gives CASSTWAQGGGKAGYTF.

The genes are TRBV19 and TRBJ1-1; 9 bases align to TRBD1. Germline loops: CDR1 LNHDA, CDR2 SQIVND (reference sequence). Trimming cost V 9 bases and J 1 base; bases outside gene matches: 9. This CDR3 spans 15 amino acids. CDR3 amino acids: CASGGQGLGNTEAFF. CDR3 DNA: TGTGCCAGCGGAGGACAGGGGCTTGGGAACACTGAAGCTTTCTTT.

This clone appeared a few times. The V call is TRBV5-6, the J call TRBJ1-4; a possible D gene is TRBD1 (5 bases). The V and J ends lost 0 bases and 0 bases respectively, with 9 bases between them. The CDR3 has 16 residues. The V gene's germline CDR1 is SGHDT and CDR2 YYEEEE. The CDR3 nucleotides are TGTGCCAGCAGCTTGGGGTTGGGGGCAACTAATGAAAAACTGTTTTTT. Residues: CASSLGLGATNEKLFF.

The V call is TRBV7-9, the J call TRBJ2-3; D is unresolved. The CDR3 has 13 amino acids. With 5 bases removed from V and 1 base from J, the gap between germline ends came to 7 bases. From germline, CDR1 is SEHNR and CDR2 FQNEAQ (reference sequence). CDR3 residues: CASSLWGTDTQYF. The CDR3, as DNA: TGTGCCAGCAGCCTTTGGGGCACAGATACGCAGTATTTT. Combining the CDR3 with reference TRBV7-9 and TRBJ2-3 gives the whole variable domain DTGVSQNPRHKITKRGQNVTFRCDPISEHNRLYWYRQTLGQGPEFLTYFQNEAQLEKSRLLSDRFSAERPKGSFSTLEIQRTEQGDSAMYLCASSLWGTDTQYFGPGTRLTVL.

The rearrangement links TRBV10-3 to TRBJ2-1, with 7 bases that match TRBD2. Per the germline V gene, CDR1 is ENHRY and CDR2 is SYGVKD. After removal of 6 bases from V and 4 bases from J, the junction contained 6 bases not matched to a gene. This CDR3 is built from 14 residues. The CDR3 nucleotides read TGTGCCATCAGCCCCGGGACTATATACAATGAGCAGTTCTTC. Amino acids: CAISPGTIYNEQFF.

This clone has just a few counts. The chain carries TRBV18 and TRBJ1-3; TRBD1 matches 8 bases. V lost 5 bases to trimming and J lost 0 bases; unmatched junction nucleotides: 3. The length of the CDR3 is 15 residues. CDR1 and CDR2 from the germline V gene are KGHSH and LQKENI. The CDR3 spells CASSRQGNSGNTIYF. The CDR3 DNA is TGTGCCAGCTCAAGACAGGGGAACTCTGGAAACACCATATATTTT.

The chain uses TRBV6-5 and TRBJ2-4; 7 bases align to TRBD2. Germline CDR1 MNHEY, CDR2 SVGAGI. This CDR3 comprises 14 residues. V gave up 5 bases and J gave up 6 bases; unmatched junction bases: 7. CDR3 in DNA: TGTGCCAGCAGTCCTAGCGGAAAGCCAAACATTCAGTACTTC. It yields the protein CASSPSGKPNIQYF.

A few counts support this clone. The rearrangement links TRBV27 to TRBJ2-3, with a weak D call TRBD2 (5 bases). The germline V gene has CDR1 MNHEY and CDR2 SMNVEV (reference sequence). The CDR3 length is 15 residues. Trimming shortened V by 5 bases and J by 2 bases, and 14 bases separated the two germline ends. The CDR3 sequence is CASSIGLFPTDTQYF. The DNA for the CDR3 is TGTGCCAGCAGTATAGGACTCTTCCCCACAGATACGCAGTATTTT.

J is TRBJ2-2 and V is TRBV7-6; D tentatively reads TRBD1 or TRBD2 (5 bases each). With 3 bases removed from V and 7 bases from J, the gap between germline ends came to 18 bases. In germline, CDR1 is SGHVS, CDR2 FNYEAQ. The CDR3 is 16 residues long. The CDR3 loop reads CASSFDSGTQNGELFF. CDR3 bases: TGTGCCAGCAGCTTCGACTCCGGGACCCAGAACGGGGAGCTGTTTTTT.

As regards this clone: Other DNA sequences of this sample code for an identical CDR3. The chain recombines TRBV20-1 with TRBJ2-1, with unresolved D. Germline assignment: CDR1 DFQATT and CDR2 SNEGSKA (reference sequence). V was trimmed by 3 bases and J by 7 bases, leaving 4 bases between them. The CDR3 loop spans 10 amino acids. The CDR3 loop is CSASWNEQFF. CDR3 bases: TGCAGTGCTAGTTGGAATGAGCAGTTCTTC.

V gene TRBV6-5 combines with J gene TRBJ1-3; D uncertain. The V gene's germline CDR1 is MNHEY and CDR2 SVGAGI. The CDR3 is made up of 13 amino acids. The ends were cut back, 9 bases at V and 0 bases at J, with 9 bases in the middle. This CDR3 reads CASRDLSGNTIYF. The DNA for the CDR3 is TGTGCCAGTCGCGATCTCTCTGGAAACACCATATATTTT.

Remarks on this clone: This same CDR3 is encoded by further DNA sequences in the sample. This chain uses TRBV5-1 with TRBJ2-5; D not resolved. V lost 0 bases and J lost 2, with 5 bases in between. Germline lookup yields CDR1 SGHRS and CDR2 YFSETQ. The CDR3 has 13 amino acids. CDR3 sequence (DNA): TGCGCCAGCAGCTTGGGTGGTCAAGAGACCCAGTACTTC. Translation gives CASSLGGQETQYF. The complete variable domain, with remaining parts taken from reference TRBV5-1 and TRBJ2-5, reads KAGVTQTPRYLIKTRGQQVTLSCSPISGHRSVSWYQQTPGQGLQFLFEYFSETQRNKGNFPGRFSGRQFSNSRSEMNVSTLELGDSALYLCASSLGGQETQYFGPGTRLLVL.

The chain carries TRBV28 and TRBJ2-7, with D uncertain. The V end lost 3 bases, the J end lost 0 bases, and 12 bases lay between the germline ends. The CDR3 totals 15 residues. In germline, CDR1 is MDHEN, CDR2 SYDVKM. The CDR3 nucleotides are TGTGCCAGCAGTTTCTCGGATAACTACTCCTACGAGCAGTACTTC. It is translated as CASSFSDNYSYEQYF.

This chain joins TRBV5-5 and TRBJ2-5; D is uncertain. In germline, CDR1 is SGHKS, CDR2 YYEKEE (reference sequence). V was cut by 3 bases and J by 4 bases, with 7 bases left in between. The CDR3 runs to 12 residues. CDR3 residues: CASSSRLETQYF. In nucleotides, the CDR3 is TGTGCCAGCAGCTCGCGACTAGAGACCCAGTACTTC.

This sequence joins TRBV5-6 and TRBJ1-2, with 11 bases matching TRBD1. After removal of 3 bases from V and 5 bases from J, the junction contained 9 bases not matched to a gene. The CDR3 is made up of 16 amino acids. Germline-derived CDR1 and CDR2 are SGHDT and YYEEEE. The CDR3 coding sequence is TGTGCCAGCAGCTGGGGACAGGGGGTCGCGGGGTATGGCTACACCTTC. It specifies CASSWGQGVAGYGYTF.

This clone occurred once. The chain joins TRBV15 to TRBJ2-5; 11 nucleotides align to TRBD1. The CDR3 contains 16 residues. Germline assignment: CDR1 LNHNV and CDR2 YYDKDF (reference sequence). Germline trimming cut 1 base from V and 5 bases from J; bases unmatched to any gene: 6. The CDR3 DNA reads TGTGCCACCAGCAGAGGCGGACAGGGGGCCTGGGAGACCCAGTACTTC. Translated, it gives CATSRGGQGAWETQYF.

The rearrangement links TRBV19 to TRBJ2-4; weak D call: TRBD1 (5 bases). Germline V gene lookup returns CDR1 LNHDA and CDR2 SQIVND (reference sequence). V was shortened by 8 bases and J by 0 bases, with 14 bases between the two germline ends. The CDR3 runs 15 residues. The CDR3 region is CASSPQGLAKNIQYF. The CDR3 coding sequence is TGTGCCAGTTCTCCCCAGGGCCTAGCCAAAAACATTCAGTACTTC.

This chain connects TRBV6-5 to TRBJ2-7; 7 bases fit TRBD1. The germline gives CDR1 MNHEY, CDR2 SVGAGI. The CDR3 has 14 residues. The V segment lost 4 bases and the J segment 6 bases; nucleotides outside the gene matches: 9. The CDR3 protein is CASSSDRAALEQYF. CDR3 nucleotides: TGTGCCAGCAGTTCCGACAGGGCGGCACTCGAGCAGTACTTC.

The V call is TRBV5-1, the J call TRBJ1-1; tentative D call: TRBD1 (5 bases). From germline, CDR1 is SGHRS and CDR2 YFSETQ. Between the trimmed V and J ends, which lost 4 bases and 0 bases, there was a span of 13 bases. CDR3 length: 15 residues. The CDR3 region has the DNA TGCGCCAGCAGCACGGTTGGGGGTATGAACACTGAAGCTTTCTTT. Protein: CASSTVGGMNTEAFF.